The 12 T cell receptor beta chains below all came from one sample that was sequenced in a study of CD8 T cells in Susac syndrome. With random hexamers, roughly 0.45 to 1 ug RNA was reverse transcribed. TCRdb called the immunoSEQ multiplex PCR reads again in MiXCR, with one record for every CDR3 protein. The sample carries 210,000 or so distinct CDR3 sequences, 94% recorded once. Sequencing used CD4+ T cells from PBMCs. The source is a human donor with Susac syndrome.

In this sample, this clonotype turned up once. This sequence joins TRBV6-6 and TRBJ2-2; a possible D gene is TRBD2 (8 bases). Germline CDR1 is MNHNY and CDR2 is SVGAGI (reference sequence). V lost 4 bases and J 7 bases, leaving 16 bases between the germline ends. This CDR3 region has 15 residues. CDR3 in amino acids: CASSSWDSGSGELFF. The DNA for the CDR3 is TGTGCCAGCAGTTCCTGGGACAGCGGGAGCGGGGAGCTGTTTTTT.

The chain recombines TRBV3-1 with TRBJ1-3; D not resolved. Germline V gene lookup returns CDR1 LGHDT and CDR2 YNNKEL (reference sequence). Deletions cut 4 bases from V and 0 bases from J, with 13 bases between. The CDR3 is 16 amino acids. The CDR3 nucleotides are TGTGCCAGCAGCCGTGGCGGAAGGATCTCTGGAAACACCATATATTTT. Translation gives CASSRGGRISGNTIYF.

V usage is TRBV10-2 and J usage is TRBJ2-3; TRBD1 aligns across 7 bases. The CDR3 contains 14 residues. Germline V gene sequence: CDR1 WSHSY, CDR2 SAAADI. Losses at the gene ends were 6 bases for V and 3 bases for J; bases not matched to a gene: 6. CDR3 amino acids: CASSTGVGTDTQYF. The DNA of the CDR3 is TGCGCCAGCAGCACAGGGGTTGGGACAGATACGCAGTATTTT.

This chain joins TRBV20-1 and TRBJ1-1; the D is unclear. The germline gives CDR1 DFQATT, CDR2 SNEGSKA (reference sequence). The CDR3 has 12 residues. Trimming cost V 0 bases and J 4 bases, with 6 bases left between them. The CDR3 spells CSARDRGTEAFF. CDR3 in DNA: TGCAGTGCTAGAGATCGGGGCACTGAAGCTTTCTTT.

The gene calls are TRBV7-2 and TRBJ1-1; unclear D gene. The ends were cut back, 2 bases at V and 5 bases at J, with 15 bases in the middle. This CDR3 contains 15 residues. The germline V gene encodes CDR1 SGHTA and CDR2 FQGNSA. The CDR3: CASSLFPTRETEAFF. As DNA, the CDR3 is TGTGCCAGCAGCTTATTCCCCACAAGGGAAACTGAAGCTTTCTTT.

The V and J genes are TRBV18 and TRBJ2-3; unclear D gene. With 6 bases removed from V and 2 bases from J, the gap between germline ends came to 12 bases. Germline loops: CDR1 KGHSH, CDR2 LQKENI. The CDR3 extends over 14 amino acids. This CDR3 is CASSLGPYTDTQYF. In DNA form, the CDR3 reads TGTGCCAGCTCCCTAGGGCCCTACACAGATACGCAGTATTTT.

This chain uses TRBV9 with TRBJ2-6; no clear D. This CDR3 has 15 residues. CDR1 is SGDLS and CDR2 is YYNGEE in the germline V gene. V was trimmed by 4 bases and J by 0 bases, leaving 8 bases between them. CDR3 loop: CASSPHHSGANVLTF. For the CDR3, the DNA is TGTGCCAGCAGCCCGCACCACTCTGGGGCCAACGTCCTGACTTTC.

The sample holds one count of this clonotype. The rearrangement joins TRBV30 to TRBJ1-1, with no clear D. The V end lost 3 bases, the J end lost 1 base, and 12 bases lay between the germline ends. The germline gives CDR1 GTSNPN, CDR2 SVGIG (reference sequence). The CDR3 consists of 14 residues. As DNA, the CDR3 is TGTGCCTGGAGCCCGAGTCGGGGGAACACTGAAGCTTTCTTT. Its translation: CAWSPSRGNTEAFF. The full variable domain, its missing parts supplied by reference TRBV30 and TRBJ1-1, is SQTIHQWPATLVQPVGSPLSLECTVEGTSNPNLYWYRQAAGRGLQLLFYSVGIGQISSEVPQNLSASRPQDRQFILSSKKLLLSDSGFYLCAWSPSRGNTEAFFGQGTRLTVV.

J is TRBJ2-1 and V is TRBV9, with 7 bases fitting TRBD2. The CDR3 runs to 18 residues. Germline V lookup: CDR1 SGDLS, CDR2 YYNGEE. With 3 bases clipped from V and 10 bases from J, the junction kept 22 bases outside the gene matches. The CDR3 coding sequence is TGTGCCAGCAGCGCAGACGAATCCGGGACTACTCTATTCGCCGAGCAGTTCTTC. Its translation: CASSADESGTTLFAEQFF.

The gene calls are TRBV18 and TRBJ2-5, with D tentatively TRBD2 (6 bases). V was trimmed by 3 bases and J by 4 bases, leaving 15 bases between them. Per the germline V gene, CDR1 is KGHSH and CDR2 is LQKENI. The CDR3 loop spans 15 amino acids. The DNA of the CDR3 is TGTGCCAGCTCACCGACTAGTGCAGCGTCAGAGACCCAGTACTTC. Protein product: CASSPTSAASETQYF.

The chain couples TRBV27 to TRBJ2-1, with TRBD2 matching over 7 bases. Germline CDR1 and CDR2: MNHEY and SMNVEV (reference sequence). The CDR3 consists of 13 residues. The V and J ends lost 4 bases and 9 bases, in that order; junction bases with no gene match: 6. The CDR3 coding sequence is TGTGCCAGCAGTTGGGAGCGGGGTGCTGAGCAGTTCTTC. This gives the protein CASSWERGAEQFF.

The CDR3 sequence: CASSLQGENIQYF. The CDR3 DNA follows: TGTGCCAGCAGCTTACAAGGGGAAAACATTCAGTACTTC. The rearrangement uses TRBV5-4 and TRBJ2-4, with a tentative D call TRBD1 (5 bases). The CDR3 consists of 13 residues. V lost 2 bases and J 5 bases, leaving 8 bases between the germline ends. Germline V gene sequence: CDR1 SGHNT, CDR2 YYREEE (reference sequence).